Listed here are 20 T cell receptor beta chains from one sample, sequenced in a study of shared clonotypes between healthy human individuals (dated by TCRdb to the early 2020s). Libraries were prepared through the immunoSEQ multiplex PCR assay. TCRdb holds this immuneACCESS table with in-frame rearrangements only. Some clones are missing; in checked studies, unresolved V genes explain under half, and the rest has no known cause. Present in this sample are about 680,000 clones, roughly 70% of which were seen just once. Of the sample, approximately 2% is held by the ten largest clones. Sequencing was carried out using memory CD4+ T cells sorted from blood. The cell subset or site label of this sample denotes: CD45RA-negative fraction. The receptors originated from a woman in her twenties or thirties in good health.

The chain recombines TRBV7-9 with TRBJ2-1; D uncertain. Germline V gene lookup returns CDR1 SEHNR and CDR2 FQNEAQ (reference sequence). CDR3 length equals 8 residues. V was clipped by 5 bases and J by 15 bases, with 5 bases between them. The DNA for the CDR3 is TGTGCCAGCAGCCAGATGTTCTTC. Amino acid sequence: CASSQMFF.

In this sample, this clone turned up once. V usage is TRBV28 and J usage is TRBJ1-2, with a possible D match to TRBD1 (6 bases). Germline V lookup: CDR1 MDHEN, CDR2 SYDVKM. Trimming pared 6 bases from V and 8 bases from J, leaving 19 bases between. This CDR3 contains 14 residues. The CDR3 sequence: CASSVYLGARGYTF. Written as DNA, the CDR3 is TGTGCCAGCAGCGTCTACTTGGGGGCGCGAGGCTACACCTTC.

The CDR3 is CASSPVRVLSAFF. The CDR3 coding sequence is TGTGCCAGCAGTCCAGTAAGGGTTCTGTCTGCTTTCTTT. The V and J genes are TRBV28 and TRBJ1-1; D is unresolved. Between the trimmed V and J ends, which lost 5 bases and 11 bases, there was a span of 18 bases. This CDR3 is 13 amino acids long. CDR1 is MDHEN, CDR2 SYDVKM, per germline.

The CDR3 spells CASSPVTGDVGGYTF. As DNA, the CDR3 is TGTGCCAGCAGCCCGGTGACAGGGGATGTGGGTGGCTACACCTTC. The chain joins TRBV7-9 to TRBJ1-2; TRBD1 matches 8 bases. After removal of 5 bases from V and 7 bases from J, the junction contained 12 bases not matched to a gene. This CDR3 contains 15 residues. CDR1 and CDR2 (germline): SEHNR, FQNEAQ (reference sequence).

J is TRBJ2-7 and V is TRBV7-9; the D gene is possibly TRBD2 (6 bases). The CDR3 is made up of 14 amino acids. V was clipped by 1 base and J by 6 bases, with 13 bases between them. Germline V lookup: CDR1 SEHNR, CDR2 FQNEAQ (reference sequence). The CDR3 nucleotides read TGTGCCAGCAGCTTAGGTAGTAGCGGAGGCGAGCAGTACTTC. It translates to CASSLGSSGGEQYF. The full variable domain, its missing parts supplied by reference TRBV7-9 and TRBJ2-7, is DTGVSQNPRHKITKRGQNVTFRCDPISEHNRLYWYRQTLGQGPEFLTYFQNEAQLEKSRLLSDRFSAERPKGSFSTLEIQRTEQGDSAMYLCASSLGSSGGEQYFGPGTRLTVT.

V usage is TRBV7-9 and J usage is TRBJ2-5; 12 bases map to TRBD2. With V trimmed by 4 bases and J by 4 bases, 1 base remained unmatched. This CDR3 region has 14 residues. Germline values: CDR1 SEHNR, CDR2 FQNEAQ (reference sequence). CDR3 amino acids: CASSSSGRGETQYF. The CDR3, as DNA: TGTGCCAGCAGCTCTAGCGGGAGGGGAGAGACCCAGTACTTC.

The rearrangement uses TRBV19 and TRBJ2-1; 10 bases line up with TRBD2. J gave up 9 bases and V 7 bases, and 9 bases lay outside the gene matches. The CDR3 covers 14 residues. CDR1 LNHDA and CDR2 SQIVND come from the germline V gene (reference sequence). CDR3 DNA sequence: TGTGCCAGTAACCCTAGCGGGAGCTCCGGTGAGCAGTTCTTC. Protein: CASNPSGSSGEQFF.

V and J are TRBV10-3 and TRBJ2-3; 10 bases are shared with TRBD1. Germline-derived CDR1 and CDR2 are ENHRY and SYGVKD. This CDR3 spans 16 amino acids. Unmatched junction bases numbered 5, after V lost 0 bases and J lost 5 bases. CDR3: CAISESGTGARDTQYF. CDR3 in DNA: TGTGCCATCAGTGAGTCGGGGACAGGGGCGAGAGATACGCAGTATTTT.

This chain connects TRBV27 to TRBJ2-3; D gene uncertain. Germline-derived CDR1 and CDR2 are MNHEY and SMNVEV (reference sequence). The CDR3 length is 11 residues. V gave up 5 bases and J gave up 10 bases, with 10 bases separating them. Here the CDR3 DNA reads TGTGCCAGCAGTGGGCGGCGATCGCAGTATTTT. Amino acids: CASSGRRSQYF.

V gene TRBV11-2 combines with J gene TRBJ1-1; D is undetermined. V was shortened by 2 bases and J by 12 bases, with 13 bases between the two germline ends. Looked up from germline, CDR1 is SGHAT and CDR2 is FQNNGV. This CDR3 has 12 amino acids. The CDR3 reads CASSLITGPSFF. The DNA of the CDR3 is TGTGCCAGCAGCTTAATTACGGGTCCGTCTTTCTTT.

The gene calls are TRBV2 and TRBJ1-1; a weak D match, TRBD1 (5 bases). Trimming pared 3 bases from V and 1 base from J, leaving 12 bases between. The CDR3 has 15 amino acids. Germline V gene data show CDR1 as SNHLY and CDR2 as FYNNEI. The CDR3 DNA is TGTGCCAGCAGTGAGGACATCAACCAGAACACTGAAGCTTTCTTT. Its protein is CASSEDINQNTEAFF. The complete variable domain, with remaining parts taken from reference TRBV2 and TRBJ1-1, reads EPEVTQTPSHQVTQMGQEVILRCVPISNHLYFYWYRQILGQKVEFLVSFYNNEISEKSEIFDDQFSVERPDGSNFTLKIRSTKLEDSAMYFCASSEDINQNTEAFFGQGTRLTVV.

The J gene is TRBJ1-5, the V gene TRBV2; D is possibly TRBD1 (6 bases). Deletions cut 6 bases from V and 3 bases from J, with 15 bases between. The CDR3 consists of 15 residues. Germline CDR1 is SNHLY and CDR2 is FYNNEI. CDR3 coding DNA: TGTGCCAGCAGGCGGAGTGGGGGGCTCAATCAGCCCCAGCATTTT. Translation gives CASRRSGGLNQPQHF.

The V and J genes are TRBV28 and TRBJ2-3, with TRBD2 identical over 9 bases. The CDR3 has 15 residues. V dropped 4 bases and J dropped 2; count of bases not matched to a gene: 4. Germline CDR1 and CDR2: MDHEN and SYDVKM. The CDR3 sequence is CASSSQREVTDTQYF. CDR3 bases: TGTGCCAGCAGTTCCCAGCGGGAGGTCACAGATACGCAGTATTTT.

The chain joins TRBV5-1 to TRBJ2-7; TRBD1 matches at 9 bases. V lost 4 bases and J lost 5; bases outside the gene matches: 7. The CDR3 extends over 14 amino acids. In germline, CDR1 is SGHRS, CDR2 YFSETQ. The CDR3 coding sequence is TGCGCCAGCAGCCCGGGACAGGGTTACCACGAGCAGTACTTC. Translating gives CASSPGQGYHEQYF. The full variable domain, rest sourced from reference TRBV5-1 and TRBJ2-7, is KAGVTQTPRYLIKTRGQQVTLSCSPISGHRSVSWYQQTPGQGLQFLFEYFSETQRNKGNFPGRFSGRQFSNSRSEMNVSTLELGDSALYLCASSPGQGYHEQYFGPGTRLTVT.

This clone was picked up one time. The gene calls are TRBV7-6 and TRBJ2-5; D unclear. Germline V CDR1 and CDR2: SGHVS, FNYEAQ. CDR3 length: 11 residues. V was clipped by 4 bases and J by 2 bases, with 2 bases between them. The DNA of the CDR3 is TGTGCCAGCAGCTATCAAGAGACCCAGTACTTC. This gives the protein CASSYQETQYF.

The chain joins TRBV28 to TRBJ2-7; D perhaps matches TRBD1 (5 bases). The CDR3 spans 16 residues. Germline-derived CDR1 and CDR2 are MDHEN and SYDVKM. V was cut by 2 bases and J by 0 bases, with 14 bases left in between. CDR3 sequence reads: CASSLPDSIVSYEQYF. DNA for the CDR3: TGTGCCAGCAGTTTACCCGACAGTATAGTCTCCTACGAGCAGTACTTC.

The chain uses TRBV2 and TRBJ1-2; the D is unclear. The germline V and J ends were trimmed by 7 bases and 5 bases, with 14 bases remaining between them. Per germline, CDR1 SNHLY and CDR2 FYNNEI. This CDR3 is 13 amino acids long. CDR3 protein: CASTVGRGYGYTF. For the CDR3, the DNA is TGTGCCAGCACAGTGGGGAGAGGGTATGGCTACACCTTC.

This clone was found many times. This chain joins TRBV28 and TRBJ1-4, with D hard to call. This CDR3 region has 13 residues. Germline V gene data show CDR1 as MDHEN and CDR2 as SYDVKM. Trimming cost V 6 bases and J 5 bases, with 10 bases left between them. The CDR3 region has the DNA TGTGCCAGCAGAGGGAGTGGGAATGAAAAACTGTTTTTT. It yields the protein CASRGSGNEKLFF. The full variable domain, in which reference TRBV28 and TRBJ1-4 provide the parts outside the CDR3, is DVKVTQSSRYLVKRTGEKVFLECVQDMDHENMFWYRQDPGLGLRLIYFSYDVKMKEKGDIPEGYSVSREKKERFSLILESASTNQTSMYLCASRGSGNEKLFFGSGTQLSVL.

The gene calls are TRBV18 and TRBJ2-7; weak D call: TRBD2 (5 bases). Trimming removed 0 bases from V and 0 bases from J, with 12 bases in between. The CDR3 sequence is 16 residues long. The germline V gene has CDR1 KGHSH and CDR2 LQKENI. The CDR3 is CASSPPGVGGSYEQYF. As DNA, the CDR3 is TGTGCCAGCTCACCACCGGGAGTTGGTGGCTCCTACGAGCAGTACTTC.

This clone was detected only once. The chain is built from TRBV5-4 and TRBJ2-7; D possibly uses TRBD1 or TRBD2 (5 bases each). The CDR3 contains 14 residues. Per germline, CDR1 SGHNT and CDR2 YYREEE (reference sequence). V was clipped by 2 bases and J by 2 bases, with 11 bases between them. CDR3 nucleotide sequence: TGTGCCAGCAGCTTTGGGGGTAAGACCTACGAGCAGTACTTC. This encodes CASSFGGKTYEQYF.